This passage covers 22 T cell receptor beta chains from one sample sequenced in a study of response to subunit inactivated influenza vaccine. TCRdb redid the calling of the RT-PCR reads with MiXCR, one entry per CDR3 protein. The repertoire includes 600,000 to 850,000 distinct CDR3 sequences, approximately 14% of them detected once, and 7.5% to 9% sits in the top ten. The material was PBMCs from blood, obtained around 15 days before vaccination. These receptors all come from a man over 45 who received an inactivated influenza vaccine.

The CDR3 reads CASRPNTGYGEFF. The CDR3 DNA follows: TGTGCCAGCAGACCTAACACAGGGTACGGGGAGTTCTTC. The chain has TRBV12-3 or TRBV12-4 and TRBJ2-1; D is possibly TRBD1 (6 bases). This CDR3 is built from 13 residues. V was cut by 6 bases and J by 14 bases, with 20 bases left in between.

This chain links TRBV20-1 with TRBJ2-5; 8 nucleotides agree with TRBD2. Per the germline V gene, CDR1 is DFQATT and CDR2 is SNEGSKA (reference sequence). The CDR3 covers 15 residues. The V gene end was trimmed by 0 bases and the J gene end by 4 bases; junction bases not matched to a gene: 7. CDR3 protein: CSARDSGGGLETQYF. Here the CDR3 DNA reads TGCAGTGCTAGAGATAGCGGCGGGGGGTTAGAGACCCAGTACTTC.

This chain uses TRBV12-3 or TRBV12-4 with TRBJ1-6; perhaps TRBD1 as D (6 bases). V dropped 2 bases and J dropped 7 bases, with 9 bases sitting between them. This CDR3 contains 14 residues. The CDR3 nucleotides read TGTGCCAGCAGTTTAAGACAGGAGAATTCACCCCTCCACTTT. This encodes CASSLRQENSPLHF.

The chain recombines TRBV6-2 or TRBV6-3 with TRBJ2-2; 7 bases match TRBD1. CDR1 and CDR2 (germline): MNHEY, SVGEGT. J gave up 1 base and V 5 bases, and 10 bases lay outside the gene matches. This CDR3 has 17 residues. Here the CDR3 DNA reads TGTGCCAGCAGTCCCCATACTACAGGGGTGAACACCGGGGAGCTGTTTTTT. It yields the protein CASSPHTTGVNTGELFF.

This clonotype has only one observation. CDR3 DNA: TGTGCCAGCAGTTACGGGGACAGGGGCTATGGCTACACCTTC. Protein: CASSYGDRGYGYTF. The gene calls are TRBV6-5 and TRBJ1-2; 10 nucleotides agree with TRBD1. Germline-derived CDR1 and CDR2 are MNHEY and SVGAGI. CDR3 length: 14 residues. J gave up 4 bases and V 2 bases, and 1 base lay outside the gene matches.

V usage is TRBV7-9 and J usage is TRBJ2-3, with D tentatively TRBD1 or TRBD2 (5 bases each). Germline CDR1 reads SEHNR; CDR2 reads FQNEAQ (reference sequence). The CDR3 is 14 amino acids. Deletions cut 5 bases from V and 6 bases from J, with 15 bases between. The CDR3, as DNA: TGTGCCAGCAGCCCCAGGGAGAACCGCGATACGCAGTATTTT. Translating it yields CASSPRENRDTQYF.

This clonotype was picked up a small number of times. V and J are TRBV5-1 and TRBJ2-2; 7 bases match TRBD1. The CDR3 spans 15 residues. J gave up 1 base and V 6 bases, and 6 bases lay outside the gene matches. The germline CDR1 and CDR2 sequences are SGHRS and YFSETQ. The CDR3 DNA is TGCGCCAGCACCCCACGGACAGGGAACACCGGGGAGCTGTTTTTT. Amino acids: CASTPRTGNTGELFF.

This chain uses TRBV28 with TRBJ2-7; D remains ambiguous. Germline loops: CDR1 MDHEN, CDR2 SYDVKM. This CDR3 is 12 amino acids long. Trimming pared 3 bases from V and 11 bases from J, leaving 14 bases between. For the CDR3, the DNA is TGTGCCAGCAGTTTGACAAACCGAATAGAGTACTTC. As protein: CASSLTNRIEYF.

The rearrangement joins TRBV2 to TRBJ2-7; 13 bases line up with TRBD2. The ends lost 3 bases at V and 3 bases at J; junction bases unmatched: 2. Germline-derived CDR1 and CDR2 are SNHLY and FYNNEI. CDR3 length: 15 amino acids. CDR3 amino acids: CASSEGTSGVYEQYF. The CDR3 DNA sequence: TGTGCCAGCAGTGAGGGGACTAGCGGGGTCTACGAGCAGTACTTC.

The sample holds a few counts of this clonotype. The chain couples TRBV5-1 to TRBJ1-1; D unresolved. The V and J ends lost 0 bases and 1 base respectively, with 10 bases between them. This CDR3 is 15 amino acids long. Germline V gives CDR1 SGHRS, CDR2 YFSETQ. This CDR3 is CASSLVISGNTEAFF. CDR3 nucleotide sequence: TGCGCCAGCAGCTTGGTTATTTCTGGGAACACTGAAGCTTTCTTT.

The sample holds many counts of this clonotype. Here the CDR3 reads CASSYGGSPTDTQYF. CDR3 in DNA: TGTGCCAGCAGCTATGGGGGGTCCCCCACAGATACGCAGTATTTT. The chain couples TRBV7-6 to TRBJ2-3; D is possibly TRBD2 (6 bases). CDR3 length equals 15 residues. Deletions cut 4 bases from V and 2 bases from J, with 13 bases between. In germline, CDR1 is SGHVS, CDR2 FNYEAQ.

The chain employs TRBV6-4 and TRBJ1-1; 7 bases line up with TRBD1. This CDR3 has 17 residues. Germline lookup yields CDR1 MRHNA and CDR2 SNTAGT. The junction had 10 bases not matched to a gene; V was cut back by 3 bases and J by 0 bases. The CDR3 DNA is TGTGCCAGCAGTGAAAGTGACAGGGATACCTTGAACACTGAAGCTTTCTTT. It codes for CASSESDRDTLNTEAFF.

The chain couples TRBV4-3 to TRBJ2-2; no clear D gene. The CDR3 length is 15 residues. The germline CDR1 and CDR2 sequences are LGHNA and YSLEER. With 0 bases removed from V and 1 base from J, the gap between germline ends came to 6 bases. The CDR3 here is CASSQEDGNTGELFF. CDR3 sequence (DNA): TGCGCCAGCAGCCAAGAGGACGGGAACACCGGGGAGCTGTTTTTT.

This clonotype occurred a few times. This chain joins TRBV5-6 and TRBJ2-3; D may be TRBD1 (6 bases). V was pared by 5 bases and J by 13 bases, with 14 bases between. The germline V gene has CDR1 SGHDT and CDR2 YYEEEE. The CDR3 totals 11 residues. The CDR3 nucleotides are TGTGCCAGCAGTGAGCAACAGGGCGAGTATTTT. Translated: CASSEQQGEYF.

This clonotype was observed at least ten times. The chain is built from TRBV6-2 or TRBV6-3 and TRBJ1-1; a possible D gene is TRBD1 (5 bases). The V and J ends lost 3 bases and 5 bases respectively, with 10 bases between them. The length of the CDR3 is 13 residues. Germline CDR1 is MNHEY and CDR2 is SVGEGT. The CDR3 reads CASSYRGRTEAFF. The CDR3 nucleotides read TGTGCCAGCAGTTATCGGGGGAGGACTGAAGCTTTCTTT.

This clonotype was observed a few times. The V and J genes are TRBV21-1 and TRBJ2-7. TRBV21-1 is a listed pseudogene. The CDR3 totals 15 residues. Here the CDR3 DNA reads TGTGCCAGCAGCAAGTGTGTCAGACTCTCCTACGAGCAGTACTTC. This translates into CASSKCVRLSYEQYF.

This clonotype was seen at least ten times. Written as DNA, the CDR3 is TGCAGCGTTTCAACGAACACTGAAGCTTTCTTT. It is translated as CSVSTNTEAFF. The chain combines TRBV29-1 with TRBJ1-1; D ambiguous. With 5 bases removed from V and 1 base from J, the gap between germline ends came to 5 bases. The germline V gene encodes CDR1 SQVTM and CDR2 ANQGSEA. The CDR3 covers 11 residues.

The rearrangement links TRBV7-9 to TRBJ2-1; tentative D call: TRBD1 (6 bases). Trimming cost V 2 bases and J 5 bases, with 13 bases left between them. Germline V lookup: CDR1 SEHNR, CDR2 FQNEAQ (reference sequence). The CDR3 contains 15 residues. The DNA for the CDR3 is TGTGCCAGCAGCTTAAGCCAGGGGCTGGACAATGAGCAGTTCTTC. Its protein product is CASSLSQGLDNEQFF.

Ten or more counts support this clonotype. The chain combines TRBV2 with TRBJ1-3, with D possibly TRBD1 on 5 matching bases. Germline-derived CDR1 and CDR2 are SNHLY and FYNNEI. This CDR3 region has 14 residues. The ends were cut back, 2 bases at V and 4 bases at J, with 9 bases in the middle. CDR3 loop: CASSESGSGNTIYF. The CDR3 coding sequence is TGTGCCAGCAGTGAATCAGGGTCAGGAAACACCATATATTTT.

CDR3 nucleotides: TGTGCCAGCAGGGGACTCCGCTCCTACGAGCAGTACTTC. Translated, it gives CASRGLRSYEQYF. The chain has TRBV28 and TRBJ2-7; maybe TRBD2 (6 bases). The CDR3 spans 13 residues. The germline gives CDR1 MDHEN, CDR2 SYDVKM. V was shortened by 6 bases and J by 0 bases, with 9 bases between the two germline ends.

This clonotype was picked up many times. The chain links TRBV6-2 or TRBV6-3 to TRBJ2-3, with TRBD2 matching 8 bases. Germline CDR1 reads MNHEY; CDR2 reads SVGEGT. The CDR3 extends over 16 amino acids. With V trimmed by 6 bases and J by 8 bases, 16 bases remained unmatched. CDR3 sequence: CASRARAGVSYSTQYF. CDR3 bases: TGTGCCAGCAGGGCCCGAGCGGGAGTTTCTTATTCTACGCAGTATTTT.

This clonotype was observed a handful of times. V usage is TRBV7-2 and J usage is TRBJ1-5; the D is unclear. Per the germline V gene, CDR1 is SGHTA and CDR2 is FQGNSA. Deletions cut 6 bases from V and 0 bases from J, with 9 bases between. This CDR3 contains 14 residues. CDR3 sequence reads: CASRFFDSNQPQHF. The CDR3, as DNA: TGTGCCAGCAGATTTTTCGATAGCAATCAGCCCCAGCATTTT.